The text below deals with one T cell receptor (beta chain). Produced via immunoSEQ multiplex PCR; TCRdb's table is partial and in-frame only. Of 270,000 or so clones in the sample, nearly 90% are singletons; the top ten hold 2.1%. With 6 bases removed from V and 5 bases from J, the gap between germline ends came to 11 bases. Germline CDR1 reads SNHLY; CDR2 reads FYNNEI. The CDR3 sequence is 12 residues long. The record originates from a study of blood T cell repertoires in COVID-19. The wider study: Sample material is recorded as cDNA or gDNA derived from T cells, B-cell-depleted T cells, or PBMCs.

The chain combines TRBV2 with TRBJ2-7; perhaps TRBD1 as D (5 bases). The TCR originated in a woman aged 55 to 70 with COVID-19, enrolled during active disease. The sequenced sample was peripheral blood. The CDR3 sequence: CASREVQDEQYF. CDR3 in DNA: TGTGCCAGCAGAGAGGTACAGGACGAGCAGTACTTC.